Below, 20 T cell receptor beta chains from the same sample are listed, as sequenced in a study of prognosis after radiotherapy for stage I lung cancer (dated by TCRdb to the early 2020s). The sequencer was an Illumina HiSeq 3000. The TCR beta CDR3 region was amplified from genomic DNA by two rounds of multiplex PCR. In the first PCR round, primers specific to each TRBV and TRBJ gene were used, and the primer sequences were filed in Chinese patent CN105087789A. TCRdb cleaned the public reads at Q25 with fastp, built clones with MiXCR and kept in-frame beta chains. Identical CDR3 protein sequences are pooled into one entry, listed with their most common genes and DNA. The sample table holds approximately 18,000 distinct CDR3 sequences, of which 40% to 55% were seen once. The ten largest account for 30% to 35% of the sample. This sample comprised PBMCs, obtained before or after stereotactic body radiation therapy (not recorded which). The receptors derive from a donor aged 50 or older with non-small cell lung cancer.

This clonotype is a singleton in its sample. The chain employs TRBV11-2 and TRBJ2-2; D uncertain. V was pared by 5 bases and J by 0 bases, with 13 bases between. Germline lookup yields CDR1 SGHAT and CDR2 FQNNGV. There are 16 residues in the CDR3. The CDR3 loop reads CASSPTSLANTGELFF. The CDR3 bases are TGTGCCAGCAGCCCCACCTCCCTTGCGAACACCGGGGAGCTGTTTTTT.

There are a few counts of this clonotype. This chain connects TRBV5-4 to TRBJ1-1; D gene ambiguous. Trimming took 0 bases from V and 1 from J, leaving 13 bases between them. The CDR3 sequence is 16 residues long. The germline gives CDR1 SGHNT, CDR2 YYREEE (reference sequence). The CDR3 nucleotides are TGTGCCAGCAGCTTGGGCCTGCCAGGAAGGAACACTGAAGCTTTCTTT. Its protein product is CASSLGLPGRNTEAFF.

This clonotype was recorded at least ten times. This chain joins TRBV6-2 or TRBV6-3 and TRBJ2-5; 7 bases align to TRBD1. The CDR3 runs 14 residues. CDR1 is MNHEY and CDR2 is SVGEGT in the germline V gene. V was pared by 5 bases and J by 5 bases, with 8 bases of the junction left unmatched. CDR3 region: CASSPEGGWETQYF. Written as DNA, the CDR3 is TGTGCCAGCAGTCCTGAAGGGGGCTGGGAGACCCAGTACTTC.

As concerns this clonotype: The junction departs from the called germline gene at one end, perhaps through a read error. The chain uses TRBV6-5 and TRBJ2-3; D is ambiguous. The CDR3 runs 16 residues. In germline, CDR1 is MNHEY, CDR2 SVGAGI. CDR3: CASSYSRLESTDTQYF. The CDR3 nucleotides are TGTGCCAGCAGTTACTCGAGGTTGGAAAGCACAGATACACAGTATTTT.

The V and J genes are TRBV28 and TRBJ2-7, with TRBD1 matching 7 bases. The V and J ends lost 7 bases and 1 base, in that order; junction bases with no gene match: 13. Germline CDR1 and CDR2: MDHEN and SYDVKM. The CDR3 consists of 16 residues. This CDR3 reads CASIPHGDRVSYEQYF. Here the CDR3 DNA reads TGTGCCAGCATCCCCCATGGAGACAGGGTGTCCTACGAGCAGTACTTC.

The rearrangement links TRBV11-2 to TRBJ2-7, with TRBD1 matching over 8 bases. J was trimmed by 2 bases and V by 6 bases; bases with no gene match: 6. This CDR3 is 14 amino acids long. Germline V CDR1 and CDR2: SGHAT, FQNNGV. The CDR3 loop is CASSLRGQAYEQYF. CDR3 DNA sequence: TGTGCCAGCAGTTTAAGGGGACAGGCCTACGAGCAGTACTTC.

This clonotype occurred a few times. The CDR3: CASSSVGTPNIQYF. The CDR3 nucleotides are TGTGCCAGCAGCTCGGTGGGGACTCCAAACATTCAGTACTTC. The genes are TRBV9 and TRBJ2-4; a possible D gene is TRBD2 (6 bases). Trimming cost V 4 bases and J 6 bases, with 14 bases left between them. The CDR3 sequence is 14 residues long. CDR1 is SGDLS and CDR2 is YYNGEE in the germline V gene.

This clonotype was detected many times. This chain uses TRBV5-5 with TRBJ1-5; D ambiguous. The CDR3 has 16 residues. V was shortened by 0 bases and J by 4 bases, with 14 bases between the two germline ends. The germline V gene has CDR1 SGHKS and CDR2 YYEKEE (reference sequence). The CDR3 DNA is TGTGCCAGCAGCTTGGGTGACATAAGGGAAAATCAGCCCCAGCATTTT. This translates into CASSLGDIRENQPQHF.

The chain joins TRBV19 to TRBJ2-2, with no clear D. The CDR3 covers 14 residues. Germline V gene data show CDR1 as LNHDA and CDR2 as SQIVND (reference sequence). V lost 9 bases to trimming and J lost 0 bases, with 11 bases between them. CDR3 in amino acids: CASLRETNTGELFF. For the CDR3, the DNA is TGTGCCAGCCTAAGGGAAACGAACACCGGGGAGCTGTTTTTT. The entire variable domain, with the rest obtained from reference TRBV19 and TRBJ2-2, is as follows: DGGITQSPKYLFRKEGQNVTLSCEQNLNHDAMYWYRQDPGQGLRLIYYSQIVNDFQKGDIAEGYSVSREKKESFPLTVTSAQKNPTAFYLCASLRETNTGELFFGEGSRLTVL.

This clonotype was seen once. This may be a read error: a much more frequent sequence differs by one nucleotide. Since the CDR3 does not end with the conserved phenylalanine or tryptophan, this likely comes from a read error. This sequence joins TRBV20-1 and TRBJ2-5; D gene unclear. V dropped 4 bases and J dropped 2 bases, with 14 bases sitting between them. The CDR3 is made up of 14 amino acids. Germline CDR1 is DFQATT and CDR2 is SNEGSKA (reference sequence). The CDR3 reads CSATPANIQETQYV. CDR3 DNA sequence: TGCAGTGCTACCCCGGCGAATATTCAAGAGACCCAGTACGTC.

This clonotype has a single count. In nucleotides, the CDR3 is TGTGCCAGCAGTTACGCTGGGTCCGATGAAAAACTGTTTTTT. Its protein product is CASSYAGSDEKLFF. J is TRBJ1-4 and V is TRBV6-2 or TRBV6-3; D is ambiguous. CDR1 and CDR2 from the germline V gene are MNHEY and SVGEGT. Trimming removed 2 bases from V and 6 bases from J, with 10 bases in between. The CDR3 consists of 14 residues.

Of note for this clonotype: Only one base separates this from a far larger clonotype, so it likely reflects a read error. The V call is TRBV11-2, the J call TRBJ2-5; 11 bases line up with TRBD1. The CDR3 contains 13 residues. Germline V lookup: CDR1 SGHAT, CDR2 FQNNGV. The trim removed 9 bases at V and 4 bases at J, leaving 4 bases unmatched. The CDR3 DNA sequence: TGTGCCAGAAGCGGGACAGGGGGAGAGACCCAGTACTTC. The encoded protein is CARSGTGGETQYF. The full variable domain, with the rest looked up from reference TRBV11-2 and TRBJ2-5, is EAGVAQSPRYKIIEKRQSVAFWCNPISGHATLYWYQQILGQGPKLLIQFQNNGVVDDSQLPKDRFSAERLKGVDSTLKIQPAKLEDSAVYLCARSGTGGETQYFGPGTRLLVL.

The DNA for the CDR3 is TGTGCCACCGGCGGGGGCTCTGGAAACACCATATATTTT. Translation gives CATGGGSGNTIYF. The chain couples TRBV19 to TRBJ1-3, with a tentative D call TRBD1 (5 bases). This CDR3 region has 13 residues. Germline CDR1 reads LNHDA; CDR2 reads SQIVND (reference sequence). The V and J ends lost 10 bases and 0 bases respectively, with 10 bases between them.

The chain recombines TRBV6-1 with TRBJ2-6; D may be TRBD1 (6 bases). The CDR3 spans 15 residues. In germline, CDR1 is MNHNS, CDR2 SASEGT. Trimming shortened V by 8 bases and J by 1 base, and 12 bases separated the two germline ends. The CDR3 sequence is CASGDISSGANVLTF. The CDR3 DNA reads TGTGCCAGCGGGGACATAAGTTCTGGGGCCAACGTCCTGACTTTC.

The chain links TRBV30 to TRBJ1-5; TRBD1 might be the D (5 bases). The CDR3 contains 14 residues. Trimming shortened V by 4 bases and J by 2 bases, and 12 bases separated the two germline ends. Per germline, CDR1 GTSNPN and CDR2 SVGIG (reference sequence). DNA of the CDR3: TGTGCCTGGACTATCGGCAGGGGCAATCAGCCCCAGCATTTT. Its protein product is CAWTIGRGNQPQHF.

This clonotype has ten or more counts. V usage is TRBV19 and J usage is TRBJ1-2; 12 bases match TRBD1. Germline loops: CDR1 LNHDA, CDR2 SQIVND (reference sequence). This CDR3 has 16 amino acids. The ends lost 6 bases at V and 7 bases at J; junction bases unmatched: 12. The CDR3 nucleotides are TGTGCCAGTAGGAGGGGACAGGGGGCGCTAGCCGGTGGCTACACCTTC. Amino acid sequence: CASRRGQGALAGGYTF.

This clonotype occurred many times. V is TRBV12-3 or TRBV12-4 and J is TRBJ1-1; D remains unclear. The length of the CDR3 is 12 residues. V dropped 3 bases and J dropped 5 bases, with 7 bases sitting between them. The chain's CDR3 is CASSFRRTEAFF. The CDR3, as DNA: TGTGCCAGCAGTTTCAGGAGGACTGAAGCTTTCTTT.

V usage is TRBV6-1 and J usage is TRBJ2-7; the match to TRBD1 covers 8 bases. The junction had 7 bases not matched to a gene; V was cut back by 6 bases and J by 3 bases. Germline values: CDR1 MNHNS, CDR2 SASEGT. The CDR3 is 14 residues long. The CDR3: CASRVDRGGYEQYF. CDR3 DNA sequence: TGTGCCAGCAGAGTTGACAGGGGCGGCTACGAGCAGTACTTC.

The genes are TRBV20-1 and TRBJ2-3; 9 bases match TRBD2. This CDR3 has 14 amino acids. Germline values: CDR1 DFQATT, CDR2 SNEGSKA (reference sequence). The trim removed 6 bases at V and 7 bases at J, leaving 11 bases unmatched. The CDR3 region has the DNA TGCAGTGCCGACCCCGGGACTAGCAAGTATACGCAGTATTTT. Its protein product is CSADPGTSKYTQYF.

Turning to this clonotype: The likely explanation is a read error, given a far larger clone one base away. This rearrangement joins TRBV7-3 to TRBJ2-7, with D uncertain. Between the trimmed V and J ends, which lost 5 bases and 3 bases, there was a span of 14 bases. Germline loops: CDR1 SGHTA, CDR2 FQGTGA. The CDR3 is made up of 14 amino acids. In nucleotides, the CDR3 is TGTGCCAGCAGCGTATGGCCAGGCAGCTACGAGCAGTACTTC. This codes for CASSVWPGSYEQYF. The full variable domain, its missing parts supplied by reference TRBV7-3 and TRBJ2-7, is GAGVSQTPSNKVTEKGKYVELRCDPISGHTALYWYRQSLGQGPEFLIYFQGTGAADDSGLPNDRFFAVRPEGSVSTLKIQRTERGDSAVYLCASSVWPGSYEQYFGPGTRLTVT.